This T cell receptor beta chain was identified during a study of cytomegalovirus exposure and HLA in healthy donors. V lost 7 bases, J lost 1 base, and 12 bases stayed unmatched. Per the germline V gene, CDR1 is MDHEN and CDR2 is SYDVKM. CDR3 length: 17 amino acids. In the case of this clone: The target antigen is unknown.

All the people who gave samples were healthy bone marrow donors. The study's findings and limits: The CMV antigen specificity of a few CMV-associated chains was confirmed through in vitro analysis. In a later analysis, HLA-associated beta chains showed higher expansion and lower generation probabilities than comparable chains.

Researchers ran the PCR with 60 Vbeta and 13 Jbeta primers. Clones were read by immunoSEQ multiplex PCR, and TCRdb kept only the in-frame ones, dropping some. The sample has about 150,000 clones, roughly 73% seen once. The sequenced sample was PBMCs. The chain joins TRBV28 to TRBJ2-2; TRBD1 aligns across 7 bases. The TCR was taken from a man between 18 and 29 years old in good health and CMV-seropositive. CDR3 residues: CASTDGQATRNTGELFF. The CDR3 DNA is TGTGCCAGCACCGATGGACAGGCTACGAGGAACACCGGGGAGCTGTTTTTT.